The 28 T cell receptor beta chains given below trace back to one sample, sequenced in a study of T cells after posttransplantation cyclophosphamide. The table came from immunoSEQ multiplex PCR; TCRdb's copy has only in-frame clones and leaves some out. Altogether 1,500 to 2,000 clones are present, around four fifths being singletons, with the ten largest covering approximately 20%. Treatment was busulfan-fludarabine conditioning, a marrow graft, and cyclophosphamide on days +3 and +4. The sequencing used PBMCs, collected about 310 days after allogeneic stem cell transplant with posttransplant cyclophosphamide. Receptors were obtained from a male patient between 25 and 39 years old who received an allogeneic stem cell transplant from a related donor, was CMV-positive, and had acute GVHD only. The T cells may partly be graft donor cells.

The chain employs TRBV6-5 and TRBJ1-2, with TRBD1 matching 7 bases. V trimming: 5 bases; J trimming: 5 bases; junction bases outside the gene matches: 8. The germline V gene encodes CDR1 MNHEY and CDR2 SVGAGI. The CDR3 contains 14 residues. The CDR3 protein is CASSRLSGGYGYTF. DNA for the CDR3: TGTGCCAGCAGTCGCCTCTCAGGGGGGTATGGCTACACCTTC.

The chain uses TRBV28 and TRBJ1-1; 8 bases are a match to TRBD1. Germline CDR1 MDHEN, CDR2 SYDVKM. The CDR3 extends over 14 amino acids. The ends lost 6 bases at V and 2 bases at J; junction bases unmatched: 5. The CDR3 sequence is CASRRQGYNTEAFF. The CDR3 coding sequence is TGTGCCAGCAGACGACAGGGGTACAACACTGAAGCTTTCTTT.

The rearrangement links TRBV15 to TRBJ1-2; D uncertain. This CDR3 has 17 amino acids. V lost 5 bases and J lost 0, with 19 bases in between. Germline V gene lookup returns CDR1 LNHNV and CDR2 YYDKDF (reference sequence). The CDR3, as DNA: TGTGCCACCAGCGCCCTCACTGAAGATTATACTAACTATGGCTACACCTTC. Protein sequence: CATSALTEDYTNYGYTF.

This clone was recorded a few times. The DNA of the CDR3 is TGTGCCAGCAGCCAGGGGTTATATAGCAATCAGCCCCAGCATTTT. Translation: CASSQGLYSNQPQHF. This chain connects TRBV5-5 to TRBJ1-5, with a weak D call TRBD1 (6 bases). The V end lost 4 bases, the J end lost 0 bases, and 11 bases lay between the germline ends. Per germline, CDR1 SGHKS and CDR2 YYEKEE (reference sequence). The CDR3 is 15 residues long.

The chain has TRBV6-6 and TRBJ2-2, with D perhaps matching TRBD2 (7 bases). The V end was cut by 7 bases, the J end by 7 bases, with 19 bases between. Germline V gene sequence: CDR1 MNHNY, CDR2 SVGAGI (reference sequence). This CDR3 has 15 residues. CDR3: CASTRWGGEGGELFF. The CDR3 DNA reads as TGTGCCAGCACCCGTTGGGGGGGCGAAGGCGGGGAGCTGTTTTTT.

This clone came up once. V usage is TRBV5-5 and J usage is TRBJ1-5; TRBD1 matches at 7 bases. Germline V lookup: CDR1 SGHKS, CDR2 YYEKEE (reference sequence). The junction had 0 bases not matched to a gene; V was cut back by 4 bases and J by 5 bases. The CDR3 consists of 12 residues. The CDR3 loop reads CASSDRDQPQHF. The CDR3, as DNA: TGTGCCAGCAGCGACAGGGATCAGCCCCAGCATTTT.

The chain couples TRBV2 to TRBJ2-7; a possible D gene is TRBD2 (5 bases). Per germline, CDR1 SNHLY and CDR2 FYNNEI. The CDR3 spans 14 residues. Deletions cut 7 bases from V and 1 base from J, with 14 bases between. The CDR3 DNA is TGTGCCAGCAAGGGAGTATCGGGGTCCTACGAGCAGTACTTC. Encoded protein: CASKGVSGSYEQYF.

V and J are TRBV9 and TRBJ2-1; TRBD2 agrees at 13 bases. Germline CDR1 reads SGDLS; CDR2 reads YYNGEE. J was trimmed by 7 bases and V by 3 bases; bases with no gene match: 7. The CDR3 is 16 amino acids. The CDR3 DNA sequence: TGTGCCAGCAGCGCACCACTAGCGGGGGGGTTGAATGAGCAGTTCTTC. Translating it yields CASSAPLAGGLNEQFF. Together with reference TRBV9 and TRBJ2-1, the CDR3 gives the full variable domain: DSGVTQTPKHLITATGQRVTLRCSPRSGDLSVYWYQQSLDQGLQFLIQYYNGEERAKGNILERFSAQQFPDLHSELNLSSLELGDSALYFCASSAPLAGGLNEQFFGPGTRLTVL.

The chain recombines TRBV6-5 with TRBJ1-3; D gene uncertain. V lost 6 bases, J lost 5 bases, and 11 bases lay in between. CDR1 is MNHEY, CDR2 SVGAGI, per germline. The CDR3 runs 13 residues. The CDR3, as DNA: TGTGCCAGCAGGACACCGGGGAGAAACACCATATATTTT. It yields the protein CASRTPGRNTIYF.

V usage is TRBV2 and J usage is TRBJ1-1; tentative D call: TRBD1 (5 bases). The CDR3 is made up of 16 amino acids. Trimming left V 0 bases short and J 6 bases short, with 17 bases between. In germline, CDR1 is SNHLY, CDR2 FYNNEI. The CDR3 DNA sequence: TGTGCCAGCAGTGAAGCTGGCGGGGGACGACGGTCTGAAGCTTTCTTT. Protein: CASSEAGGGRRSEAFF.

This chain links TRBV7-9 with TRBJ1-1, with TRBD1 as a possible D gene (5 bases). Looked up from germline, CDR1 is SEHNR and CDR2 is FQNEAQ (reference sequence). Deletions cut 2 bases from V and 0 bases from J, with 22 bases between. The CDR3 loop spans 19 amino acids. This CDR3 is CASSLFLSRAVFMNTEAFF. In nucleotides, the CDR3 is TGTGCCAGCAGCTTATTCTTGAGCAGGGCTGTCTTCATGAACACTGAAGCTTTCTTT.

The gene calls are TRBV6-6 and TRBJ1-1, with D unclear. This CDR3 is 12 amino acids long. CDR1 MNHNY and CDR2 SVGAGI come from the germline V gene (reference sequence). The ends were cut back, 5 bases at V and 1 base at J, with 5 bases in the middle. The CDR3 DNA reads TGTGCCAGCAGTGAGCCGAACACTGAAGCTTTCTTT. This codes for CASSEPNTEAFF.

On this clone itself: The conserved closing phenylalanine or tryptophan is absent in this CDR3, likely reflecting a read error. The DNA is left out, because the CDR3 cannot be placed on it with certainty; the CDR3 is given as TCRdb lists it. The CDR3 protein is CASSQDLMTVDSLFAGANVLSC. The chain employs TRBV4-3 and TRBJ2-6; the tabulated D call, TRBD2, remains unverified against the DNA. The CDR3 adds up to 22 amino acids, both ends counted. Germline V gene sequence: CDR1 LGHNA, CDR2 YSLEER.

The CDR3: CASSQVGRDSSYEQYF. CDR3 DNA sequence: TGTGCCAGCAGCCAAGTAGGTCGGGACTCGTCGTACGAGCAGTACTTC. This chain connects TRBV4-2 to TRBJ2-7; perhaps TRBD2 as D (6 bases). The ends were cut back, 1 base at V and 4 bases at J, with 17 bases in the middle. CDR3 length: 16 amino acids. CDR1 is LGHNA, CDR2 YNFKEQ, per germline.

J is TRBJ1-4 and V is TRBV30; 10 nucleotides align to TRBD1. CDR1 is GTSNPN, CDR2 SVGIG, per germline (reference sequence). The J segment lost 8 bases and the V segment lost 4 bases, leaving 4 bases of the junction unmatched. The CDR3 totals 13 residues. CDR3 protein: CAWTDRGREKLFF. The CDR3 nucleotides are TGTGCCTGGACCGACAGGGGGCGCGAAAAACTGTTTTTT.

This chain uses TRBV7-9 with TRBJ1-1; no definite D call. This CDR3 spans 12 amino acids. Germline V gives CDR1 SEHNR, CDR2 FQNEAQ (reference sequence). Trimming removed 3 bases at V and 5 bases at J, with 7 bases between. For the CDR3, the DNA is TGTGCCAGCAGCTTCTCCGGGACTGAAGCTTTCTTT. Its translation: CASSFSGTEAFF.

The V call is TRBV19, the J call TRBJ2-5; 13 bases are a match to TRBD2. Trimming took 2 bases from V and 5 from J; bases not matched to a gene: 5. The germline gives CDR1 LNHDA, CDR2 SQIVND (reference sequence). CDR3 size: 16 residues. In DNA, the CDR3 is TGTGCCAGTAGTATACTACTAGCGGGGGGGAGGGAGACCCAGTACTTC. The encoded protein is CASSILLAGGRETQYF.

V usage is TRBV5-4 and J usage is TRBJ2-1, with 9 bases identical to TRBD2. The germline V gene encodes CDR1 SGHNT and CDR2 YYREEE (reference sequence). Trimming cost V 4 bases and J 4 bases; bases outside gene matches: 9. The CDR3 consists of 16 residues. CDR3 nucleotides: TGTGCCAGCAGCCCGGCGCCCAGCGGGGGGTACAATGAGCAGTTCTTC. Its protein product is CASSPAPSGGYNEQFF.

About this clone itself: An end of the junction does not agree with germline; a read error may underlie this. This same CDR3 is encoded by further DNA sequences in the sample. The CDR3 DNA follows: TGTGCCAGCAGCTTCTCGAGCTCCTATAATTCGCCCCTCCACTTC. Amino acids: CASSFSSSYNSPLHF. The chain is built from TRBV11-2 and TRBJ1-6, with D hard to call. The CDR3 consists of 15 residues. Germline CDR1 and CDR2: SGHAT and FQNNGV.

The chain joins TRBV6-5 to TRBJ2-2; a weak D match, TRBD1 (5 bases). In germline, CDR1 is MNHEY, CDR2 SVGAGI. The CDR3 contains 14 residues. V was shortened by 5 bases and J by 3 bases, with 10 bases between the two germline ends. Written as DNA, the CDR3 is TGTGCCAGCAGTCTAAGACAGCACACCGGGGAGCTGTTTTTT. It is translated as CASSLRQHTGELFF.

The chain joins TRBV5-1 to TRBJ1-1, with 11 bases fitting TRBD1. Per germline, CDR1 SGHRS and CDR2 YFSETQ. The J segment lost 10 bases and the V segment lost 4 bases, leaving 0 bases of the junction unmatched. The CDR3 sequence is 11 residues long. The DNA for the CDR3 is TGCGCCAGCAGCGGGACAGGGGGAGCTTTCTTT. Translating it yields CASSGTGGAFF.

CDR3 loop: CASGRTGNTEAFF. The CDR3 coding sequence is TGTGCTAGTGGGAGGACAGGGAACACTGAAGCTTTCTTT. The genes are TRBV12-5 and TRBJ1-1; 7 nucleotides line up with TRBD1. Germline CDR1 reads LGHNT; CDR2 reads FRNRAP. Germline trimming cut 6 bases from V and 1 base from J; bases unmatched to any gene: 2. This CDR3 spans 13 amino acids.

The genes are TRBV6-4 and TRBJ1-5; D possibly corresponds to TRBD1 (5 bases). The germline V gene has CDR1 MRHNA and CDR2 SNTAGT. CDR3 length: 14 residues. Trimming cost V 3 bases and J 6 bases, with 12 bases left between them. CDR3: CASSENGGGQPQHF. In DNA, the CDR3 is TGTGCCAGCAGTGAAAACGGGGGAGGTCAGCCCCAGCATTTT.

This clone occurred a few times. The chain joins TRBV5-1 to TRBJ2-7; 7 nucleotides align to TRBD2. Germline values: CDR1 SGHRS, CDR2 YFSETQ. Unmatched junction bases numbered 2, after V lost 0 bases and J lost 2 bases. The CDR3 has 14 residues. The CDR3 sequence is CASSLAGGTYEQYF. In nucleotides, the CDR3 is TGCGCCAGCAGCTTGGCGGGGGGAACCTACGAGCAGTACTTC.

The chain links TRBV7-8 to TRBJ1-1; D possibly corresponds to TRBD1 (5 bases). Germline loops: CDR1 SGHVS, CDR2 FQNEAQ. Trimming stripped 5 bases from V and 1 base from J, with 11 bases between. CDR3 length: 14 amino acids. CDR3 bases: TGTGCCAGCAGCATTACGGGGGGGAACACTGAAGCTTTCTTT. Encoded protein: CASSITGGNTEAFF. The full variable domain, with the rest looked up from reference TRBV7-8 and TRBJ1-1, is GAGVSQSPRYKVAKRGQDVALRCDPISGHVSLFWYQQALGQGPEFLTYFQNEAQLDKSGLPSDRFFAERPEGSVSTLKIQRTQQEDSAVYLCASSITGGNTEAFFGQGTRLTVV.

The chain is built from TRBV5-1 and TRBJ1-1; D remains unclear. The V gene lost 0 bases and the J gene lost 3 bases, with 9 bases spanning the gap. The CDR3 is 14 amino acids. Germline CDR1 reads SGHRS; CDR2 reads YFSETQ. The CDR3 reads CASSLAGSDTEAFF. DNA for the CDR3: TGCGCCAGCAGCTTGGCTGGAAGCGACACTGAAGCTTTCTTT.

Details on this clone: A read error may account for a junction end that differs from germline. The sample contains more than one DNA sequence encoding this CDR3. The chain has TRBV14 and TRBJ1-6, with D possibly being TRBD1 (5 bases). The CDR3 sequence is 19 residues long. Germline-derived CDR1 and CDR2 are SGHDN and FVKESK. The CDR3 reads CASSQEGGDPSSYNSPLHF. The CDR3 DNA reads as TGTGCCAGCAGCCAAGAAGGCGGGGACCCAAGCTCCTATAATTCCCCCCTCCACTTT.

This rearrangement joins TRBV6-1 to TRBJ1-5; D might be TRBD1 (5 bases). The CDR3 is 14 amino acids. V was pared by 2 bases and J by 4 bases, with 9 bases between. Germline values: CDR1 MNHNS, CDR2 SASEGT. CDR3 sequence (DNA): TGTGCCAGCAGTGAAAGGCAGGGAAATCAGCCCCAGCATTTT. As protein: CASSERQGNQPQHF.